A single sample gave rise to the 3 T cell receptor beta chains below, sequenced in a study of tumor and adjacent non-tumor tissue in lung cancer. The template was RNA from unsorted bulk tissue. TCRbeta libraries were built with three rounds of nested PCR, modified from ARM-PCR. TCRdb fed the multiplex PCR reads into MiXCR, producing one record per CDR3 protein. The table records about 110,000 distinct CDR3 sequences, 84% of them present only once. The material sequenced was lung tumor tissue. These receptors were taken from a man between 65 and 79 years old with non-small cell lung cancer.

With regard to this clonotype: No conserved phenylalanine or tryptophan ends this CDR3, so it is likely a read error. The chain recombines TRBV5-5 with TRBJ2-5; D is ambiguous. Trimming pared 1 base from V and 8 bases from J, leaving 18 bases between. The CDR3 is 15 amino acids. The germline CDR1 and CDR2 sequences are SGHKS and YYEKEE (reference sequence). CDR3 DNA: TGTGCCAGCAGCTTGAGGGTAGGGATAGGAGATACCCAGTACCTC. It yields the protein CASSLRVGIGDTQYL.

V gene TRBV29-1 combines with J gene TRBJ2-1, with 7 nucleotides matching TRBD2. Per the germline V gene, CDR1 is SQVTM and CDR2 is ANQGSEA. The V and J ends lost 6 bases and 1 base, in that order; junction bases with no gene match: 6. This CDR3 has 14 residues. CDR3 protein: CSVSGKSSYNEQFF. CDR3 sequence (DNA): TGCAGCGTAAGCGGGAAGAGTTCCTACAATGAGCAGTTCTTC.

Concerning this clonotype: One end of the junction varies from germline; a read error may be responsible. The V call is TRBV11-3, the J call TRBJ2-1; 14 nucleotides agree with TRBD2. Looked up from germline, CDR1 is SGHNT and CDR2 is YENEEA. This CDR3 has 17 amino acids. The chain's CDR3 is CAISLLGTSGGYNKQFF. CDR3 coding DNA: TGTGCCATCAGCCTTCTAGGGACTAGCGGGGGCTACAATAAGCAGTTCTTC.